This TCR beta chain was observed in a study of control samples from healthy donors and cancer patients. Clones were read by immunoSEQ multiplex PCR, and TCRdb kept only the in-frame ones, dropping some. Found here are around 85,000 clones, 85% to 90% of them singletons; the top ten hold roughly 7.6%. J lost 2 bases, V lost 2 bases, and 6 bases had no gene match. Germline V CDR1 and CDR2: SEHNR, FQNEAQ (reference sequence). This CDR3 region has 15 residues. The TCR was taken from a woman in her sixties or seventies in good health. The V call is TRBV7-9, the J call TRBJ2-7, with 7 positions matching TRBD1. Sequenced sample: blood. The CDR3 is CASSLRGGTPYEQYF. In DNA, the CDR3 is TGTGCCAGCAGCTTACGAGGGGGCACCCCCTACGAGCAGTACTTC.